These 20 T cell receptor beta chains came from one sample sequenced in a study of CD8 T cells in ankylosing spondylitis. TCRdb analysed the 5' RACE reads with MiXCR anew, one entry per CDR3 protein. The sample consists of 190,000 or so distinct CDR3 sequences, around 13% of them appearing once. Specimen: blood, either unsorted or a sorted T cell fraction (not recorded which). These receptors were taken from a male donor with ankylosing spondylitis or in good health (not recorded which).

The chain links TRBV7-9 to TRBJ1-2, with a possible D match to TRBD1 (6 bases). The CDR3 has 15 amino acids. V gave up 1 base and J gave up 6 bases, with 15 bases separating them. The V gene's germline CDR1 is SEHNR and CDR2 FQNEAQ (reference sequence). The CDR3: CASSLVDSRGHGYTF. The CDR3 DNA sequence: TGTGCCAGCAGCTTAGTGGACAGCCGGGGCCATGGCTACACCTTC.

This chain joins TRBV6-1 and TRBJ1-2; D might be TRBD1 (5 bases). CDR1 MNHNS and CDR2 SASEGT come from the germline V gene. The CDR3 covers 13 residues. V lost 6 bases to trimming and J lost 8 bases, with 16 bases between them. This chain's CDR3 is CASRTDSRSGYTF. The CDR3 DNA reads TGTGCCAGCAGGACCGACAGTCGGTCCGGCTACACCTTC.

This clonotype has just one count. The V call is TRBV7-8, the J call TRBJ2-1; possible D gene TRBD2, 5 bases. Germline V gives CDR1 SGHVS, CDR2 FQNEAQ. V was trimmed by 1 base and J by 2 bases, leaving 9 bases between them. The CDR3 covers 15 residues. CDR3 amino acids: CASSLGKLAYNEQFF. CDR3 sequence (DNA): TGTGCCAGCAGCTTAGGGAAACTAGCCTACAATGAGCAGTTCTTC.

The chain combines TRBV6-6 with TRBJ2-7; no definite D call. Per the germline V gene, CDR1 is MNHNY and CDR2 is SVGAGI (reference sequence). Trimming left V 3 bases short and J 2 bases short, with 8 bases between. The CDR3 length is 13 residues. The chain's CDR3 is CASSYSSTYEQYF. In nucleotides, the CDR3 is TGTGCCAGCAGTTATTCGTCTACCTACGAGCAGTACTTC.

V and J are TRBV29-1 and TRBJ1-6; no definite D call. Germline-derived CDR1 and CDR2 are SQVTM and ANQGSEA. The V end lost 5 bases, the J end lost 11 bases, and 16 bases lay between the germline ends. The CDR3 is made up of 13 amino acids. CDR3 loop: CSVPPFLIAPLHF. As DNA, the CDR3 is TGCAGCGTTCCCCCTTTCCTCATTGCACCCCTCCACTTT.

This rearrangement joins TRBV4-1 to TRBJ2-3; no firm D call. V lost 0 bases, J lost 5 bases, and 12 bases lay in between. CDR3 size: 15 residues. Germline loops: CDR1 MGHRA, CDR2 YSYEKL. The CDR3 nucleotides read TGCGCCAGCAGCCAAGATTCCGGGCTGGTAGATACGCAGTATTTT. It codes for CASSQDSGLVDTQYF.

The V call is TRBV2, the J call TRBJ1-2, with a weak D call TRBD1 (6 bases). The V end was cut by 7 bases, the J end by 3 bases, with 12 bases between. CDR1 is SNHLY and CDR2 is FYNNEI in the germline V gene. The CDR3 runs 13 residues. CDR3 coding DNA: TGTGCCAGCACCGACGAGGGGGACTATGGCTACACCTTC. Protein product: CASTDEGDYGYTF. The variable domain in full, with the rest retrieved from reference TRBV2 and TRBJ1-2, is EPEVTQTPSHQVTQMGQEVILRCVPISNHLYFYWYRQILGQKVEFLVSFYNNEISEKSEIFDDQFSVERPDGSNFTLKIRSTKLEDSAMYFCASTDEGDYGYTFGSGTRLTVV.

The chain has TRBV6-2 or TRBV6-3 and TRBJ2-1; 7 nucleotides align to TRBD2. Germline V gene data show CDR1 as MNHEY and CDR2 as SVGEGT. J lost 3 bases, V lost 4 bases, and 3 bases had no gene match. This CDR3 comprises 14 residues. In DNA form, the CDR3 reads TGTGCCAGCAGTTCCCGGGACTACTACAATGAGCAGTTCTTC. Protein sequence: CASSSRDYYNEQFF.

This clonotype was observed a handful of times. V gene TRBV7-9 combines with J gene TRBJ2-7; possibly TRBD2 for D (6 bases). CDR1 SEHNR and CDR2 FQNEAQ come from the germline V gene (reference sequence). Trimming shortened V by 7 bases and J by 4 bases, and 11 bases separated the two germline ends. The CDR3 covers 12 residues. CDR3 region: CASTRGGYEQYF. DNA of the CDR3: TGTGCCAGCACCCGAGGAGGGTACGAGCAGTACTTC.

The chain uses TRBV7-8 and TRBJ1-1; D is unresolved. Per germline, CDR1 SGHVS and CDR2 FQNEAQ. This CDR3 has 15 amino acids. V lost 2 bases and J 0 bases, leaving 10 bases between the germline ends. CDR3 DNA sequence: TGTGCCAGCAGCTTATTTGGGCGATTGAACACTGAAGCTTTCTTT. Protein sequence: CASSLFGRLNTEAFF.

This clonotype was found a few times. The rearrangement uses TRBV3-1 and TRBJ2-2; either TRBD1 or TRBD2 may fit D (6 bases each). Trimming shortened V by 2 bases and J by 5 bases, and 12 bases separated the two germline ends. This CDR3 has 15 residues. Germline V gene lookup returns CDR1 LGHDT and CDR2 YNNKEL (reference sequence). In DNA form, the CDR3 reads TGTGCCAGCAGCCAAATGGGGGCGGGGACCGGGGAGCTGTTTTTT. It codes for CASSQMGAGTGELFF.

There are a few counts of this clonotype. This sequence joins TRBV11-2 and TRBJ2-5, with TRBD2 matching over 13 bases. Germline lookup yields CDR1 SGHAT and CDR2 FQNNGV. This CDR3 has 18 residues. Trimming removed 5 bases from V and 3 bases from J; junction bases left unmatched: 12. DNA for the CDR3: TGTGCCAGCAGCCAGCTACTAGCGGGGGGGCGAGTGGAAGAGACCCAGTACTTC. Its translation is CASSQLLAGGRVEETQYF.

This clonotype was recorded at least ten times. The chain recombines TRBV4-1 with TRBJ2-1; 8 bases are a match to TRBD2. Germline V gives CDR1 MGHRA, CDR2 YSYEKL. The CDR3 has 13 residues. J gave up 6 bases and V 4 bases, and 2 bases lay outside the gene matches. CDR3: CASSPRGGNEQFF. The CDR3 DNA reads as TGCGCCAGCAGCCCACGGGGGGGCAATGAGCAGTTCTTC.

The chain carries TRBV19 and TRBJ2-1; the D is unclear. V shed 6 bases and J shed 14 bases, with 23 bases lying between them. Germline lookup yields CDR1 LNHDA and CDR2 SQIVND (reference sequence). The CDR3 consists of 14 residues. CDR3 protein: CASSLQGPGLFKFF. The DNA for the CDR3 is TGTGCCAGTAGCCTACAAGGGCCCGGCCTTTTCAAGTTCTTC.

The chain is built from TRBV6-1 and TRBJ1-1; the D gene is possibly TRBD1 (6 bases). CDR1 is MNHNS, CDR2 SASEGT, per germline. The CDR3 consists of 15 residues. V was shortened by 8 bases and J by 5 bases, with 21 bases between the two germline ends. CDR3 in amino acids: CASSQASVGGTEAFF. In DNA form, the CDR3 reads TGTGCCAGCTCACAAGCCTCTGTAGGGGGAACTGAAGCTTTCTTT.

The V call is TRBV7-9, the J call TRBJ2-7; D is unclear. The germline gives CDR1 SEHNR, CDR2 FQNEAQ (reference sequence). The V gene lost 2 bases and the J gene lost 3 bases, with 11 bases spanning the gap. The CDR3 is 14 residues long. The CDR3 bases are TGTGCCAGCAGCTTAAACTTCTTGTACTACGAGCAGTACTTC. This sequence encodes CASSLNFLYYEQYF.

The chain recombines TRBV11-2 with TRBJ2-3, with D perhaps being TRBD1 or TRBD2 (5 bases each). V was pared by 1 base and J by 3 bases, with 14 bases between. The germline CDR1 and CDR2 sequences are SGHAT and FQNNGV. The CDR3 runs to 16 residues. CDR3 coding DNA: TGTGCCAGCAGCTTAGGAGGGGCCCCCAGGACAGATACGCAGTATTTT. Encoded protein: CASSLGGAPRTDTQYF.

This clonotype was recorded at least ten times. The chain employs TRBV12-3 or TRBV12-4 and TRBJ2-2, with D perhaps matching TRBD2 (6 bases). The CDR3 sequence is 16 residues long. V lost 5 bases and J lost 6, with 19 bases in between. The CDR3, as DNA: TGTGCCAGCAGTCCCCTGGGGTCAGCGGGCGCCGGGGAGCTGTTTTTT. This encodes CASSPLGSAGAGELFF.

This rearrangement joins TRBV12-3 or TRBV12-4 to TRBJ2-4; a possible D gene is TRBD2 (7 bases). With 5 bases removed from V and 3 bases from J, the gap between germline ends came to 14 bases. The CDR3 length is 15 residues. CDR3 in amino acids: CASSTQRGGKNIQYF. CDR3 coding DNA: TGTGCCAGCAGTACCCAGAGGGGGGGCAAAAACATTCAGTACTTC.

This clonotype has just a few counts. The DNA of the CDR3 is TGTGCCTGGAGTACGGACAGTTCGTCCGAGCAGTACTTC. Translated, it gives CAWSTDSSSEQYF. This rearrangement joins TRBV30 to TRBJ2-7; possible D gene TRBD1, 6 bases. This CDR3 contains 13 residues. Germline CDR1 is GTSNPN and CDR2 is SVGIG (reference sequence). Trimming pared 2 bases from V and 6 bases from J, leaving 14 bases between.